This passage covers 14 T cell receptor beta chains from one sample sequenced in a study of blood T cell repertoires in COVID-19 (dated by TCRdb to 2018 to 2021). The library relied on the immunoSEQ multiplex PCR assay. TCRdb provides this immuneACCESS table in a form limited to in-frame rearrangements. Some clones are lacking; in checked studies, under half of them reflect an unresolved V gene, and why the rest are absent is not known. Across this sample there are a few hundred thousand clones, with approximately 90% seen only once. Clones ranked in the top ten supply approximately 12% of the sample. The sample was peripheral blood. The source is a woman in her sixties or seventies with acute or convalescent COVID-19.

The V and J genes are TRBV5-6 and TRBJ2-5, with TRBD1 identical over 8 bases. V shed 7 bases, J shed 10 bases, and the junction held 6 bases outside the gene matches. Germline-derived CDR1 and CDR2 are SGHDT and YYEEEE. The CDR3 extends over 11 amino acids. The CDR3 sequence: CASDGQGIQYF. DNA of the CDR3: TGTGCCAGCGATGGACAGGGAATCCAGTACTTC.

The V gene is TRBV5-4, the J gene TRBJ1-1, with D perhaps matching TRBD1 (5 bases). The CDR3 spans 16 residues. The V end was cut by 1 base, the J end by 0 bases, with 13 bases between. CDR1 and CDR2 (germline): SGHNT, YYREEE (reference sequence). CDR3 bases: TGTGCCAGCAGCTTGTCCGGGACTTTCATGAACACTGAAGCTTTCTTT. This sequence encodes CASSLSGTFMNTEAFF. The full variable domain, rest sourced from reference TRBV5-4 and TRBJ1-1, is ETGVTQSPTHLIKTRGQQVTLRCSSQSGHNTVSWYQQALGQGPQFIFQYYREEENGRGNFPPRFSGLQFPNYSSELNVNALELDDSALYLCASSLSGTFMNTEAFFGQGTRLTVV.

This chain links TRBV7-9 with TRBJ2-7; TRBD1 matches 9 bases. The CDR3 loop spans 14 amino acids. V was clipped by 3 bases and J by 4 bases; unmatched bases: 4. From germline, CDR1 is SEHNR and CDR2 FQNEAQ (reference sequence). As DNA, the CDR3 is TGTGCCAGCAGCTTGGGACAGGGACGTTACGAGCAGTACTTC. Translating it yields CASSLGQGRYEQYF.

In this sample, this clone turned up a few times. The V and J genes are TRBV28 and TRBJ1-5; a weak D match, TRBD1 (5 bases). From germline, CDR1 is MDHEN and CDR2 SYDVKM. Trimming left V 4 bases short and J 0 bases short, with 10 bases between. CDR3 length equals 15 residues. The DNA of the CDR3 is TGTGCCAGCAGTTCCAGGGATTATAGCAATCAGCCCCAGCATTTT. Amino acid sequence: CASSSRDYSNQPQHF.

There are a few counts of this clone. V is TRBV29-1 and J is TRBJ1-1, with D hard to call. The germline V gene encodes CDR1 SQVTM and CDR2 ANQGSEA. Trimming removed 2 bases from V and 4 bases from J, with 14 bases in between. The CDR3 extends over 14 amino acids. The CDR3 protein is CSVERETRSTEAFF. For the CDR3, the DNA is TGCAGCGTTGAAAGGGAGACGCGGAGCACTGAAGCTTTCTTT.

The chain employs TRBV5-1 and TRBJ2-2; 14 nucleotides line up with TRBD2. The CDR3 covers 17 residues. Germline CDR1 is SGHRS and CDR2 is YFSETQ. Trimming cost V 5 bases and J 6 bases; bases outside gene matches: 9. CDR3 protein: CASSPGLAGVMAGELFF. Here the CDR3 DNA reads TGCGCCAGCAGTCCGGGACTAGCGGGGGTAATGGCCGGGGAGCTGTTTTTT. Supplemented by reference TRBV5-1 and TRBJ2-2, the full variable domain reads KAGVTQTPRYLIKTRGQQVTLSCSPISGHRSVSWYQQTPGQGLQFLFEYFSETQRNKGNFPGRFSGRQFSNSRSEMNVSTLELGDSALYLCASSPGLAGVMAGELFFGEGSRLTVL.

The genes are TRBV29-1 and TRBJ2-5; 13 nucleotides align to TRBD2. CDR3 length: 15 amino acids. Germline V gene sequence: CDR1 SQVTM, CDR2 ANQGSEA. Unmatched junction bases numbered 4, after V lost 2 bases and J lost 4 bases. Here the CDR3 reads CSVETSGGALETQYF. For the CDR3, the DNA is TGCAGCGTTGAAACTAGCGGGGGGGCTTTAGAGACCCAGTACTTC.

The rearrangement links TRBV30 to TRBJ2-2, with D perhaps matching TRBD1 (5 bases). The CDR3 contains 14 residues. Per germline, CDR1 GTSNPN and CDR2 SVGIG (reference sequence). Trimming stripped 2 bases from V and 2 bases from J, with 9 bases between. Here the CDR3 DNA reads TGTGCCTGGAGTTCGACAGTTAACACCGGGGAGCTGTTTTTT. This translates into CAWSSTVNTGELFF.

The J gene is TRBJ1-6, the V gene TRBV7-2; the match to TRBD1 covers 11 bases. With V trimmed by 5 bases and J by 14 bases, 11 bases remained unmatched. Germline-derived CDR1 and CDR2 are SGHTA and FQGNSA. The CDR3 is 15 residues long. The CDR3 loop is CASSQGTGGPLSLHF. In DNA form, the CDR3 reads TGTGCCAGCAGCCAAGGGACAGGGGGTCCCCTTTCCCTCCACTTT.

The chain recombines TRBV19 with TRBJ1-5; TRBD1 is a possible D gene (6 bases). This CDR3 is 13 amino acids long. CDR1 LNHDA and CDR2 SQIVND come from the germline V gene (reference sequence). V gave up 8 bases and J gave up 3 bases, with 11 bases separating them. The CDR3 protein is CASGQGLNQPQHF. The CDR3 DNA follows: TGTGCCAGTGGGCAGGGGCTCAATCAGCCCCAGCATTTT. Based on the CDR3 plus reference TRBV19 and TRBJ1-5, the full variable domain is DGGITQSPKYLFRKEGQNVTLSCEQNLNHDAMYWYRQDPGQGLRLIYYSQIVNDFQKGDIAEGYSVSREKKESFPLTVTSAQKNPTAFYLCASGQGLNQPQHFGDGTRLSIL.

CDR3 nucleotide sequence: TGTGCCACCAGCAGGATACGGGACAGGGGCAACAATGAGCAGTTCTTC. Amino acids: CATSRIRDRGNNEQFF. The chain recombines TRBV15 with TRBJ2-1, with 10 bases matching TRBD1. The V gene end was trimmed by 3 bases and the J gene end by 5 bases; junction bases not matched to a gene: 7. Germline CDR1 reads LNHNV; CDR2 reads YYDKDF (reference sequence). The CDR3 is 16 amino acids.

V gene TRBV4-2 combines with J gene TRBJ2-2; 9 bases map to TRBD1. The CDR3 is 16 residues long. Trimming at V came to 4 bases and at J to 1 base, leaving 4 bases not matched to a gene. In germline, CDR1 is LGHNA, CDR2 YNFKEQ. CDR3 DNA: TGTGCCAGCAGCCGCGCGGGACAGGGGAACACCGGGGAGCTGTTTTTT. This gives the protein CASSRAGQGNTGELFF.

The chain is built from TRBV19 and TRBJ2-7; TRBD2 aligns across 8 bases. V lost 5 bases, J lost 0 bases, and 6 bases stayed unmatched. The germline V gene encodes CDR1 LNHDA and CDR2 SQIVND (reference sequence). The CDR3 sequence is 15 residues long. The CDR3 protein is CASSALAEISYEQYF. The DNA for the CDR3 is TGTGCCAGTAGTGCACTAGCGGAGATCTCCTACGAGCAGTACTTC. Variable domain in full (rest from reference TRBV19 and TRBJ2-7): DGGITQSPKYLFRKEGQNVTLSCEQNLNHDAMYWYRQDPGQGLRLIYYSQIVNDFQKGDIAEGYSVSREKKESFPLTVTSAQKNPTAFYLCASSALAEISYEQYFGPGTRLTVT.

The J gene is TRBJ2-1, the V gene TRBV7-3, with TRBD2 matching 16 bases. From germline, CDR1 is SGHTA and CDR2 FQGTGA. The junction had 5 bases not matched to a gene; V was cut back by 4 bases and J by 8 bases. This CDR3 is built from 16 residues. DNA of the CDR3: TGTGCCAGCAGCTCCGGGACTAGCGGGGGGGCCGATGAGCAGTTCTTC. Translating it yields CASSSGTSGGADEQFF.